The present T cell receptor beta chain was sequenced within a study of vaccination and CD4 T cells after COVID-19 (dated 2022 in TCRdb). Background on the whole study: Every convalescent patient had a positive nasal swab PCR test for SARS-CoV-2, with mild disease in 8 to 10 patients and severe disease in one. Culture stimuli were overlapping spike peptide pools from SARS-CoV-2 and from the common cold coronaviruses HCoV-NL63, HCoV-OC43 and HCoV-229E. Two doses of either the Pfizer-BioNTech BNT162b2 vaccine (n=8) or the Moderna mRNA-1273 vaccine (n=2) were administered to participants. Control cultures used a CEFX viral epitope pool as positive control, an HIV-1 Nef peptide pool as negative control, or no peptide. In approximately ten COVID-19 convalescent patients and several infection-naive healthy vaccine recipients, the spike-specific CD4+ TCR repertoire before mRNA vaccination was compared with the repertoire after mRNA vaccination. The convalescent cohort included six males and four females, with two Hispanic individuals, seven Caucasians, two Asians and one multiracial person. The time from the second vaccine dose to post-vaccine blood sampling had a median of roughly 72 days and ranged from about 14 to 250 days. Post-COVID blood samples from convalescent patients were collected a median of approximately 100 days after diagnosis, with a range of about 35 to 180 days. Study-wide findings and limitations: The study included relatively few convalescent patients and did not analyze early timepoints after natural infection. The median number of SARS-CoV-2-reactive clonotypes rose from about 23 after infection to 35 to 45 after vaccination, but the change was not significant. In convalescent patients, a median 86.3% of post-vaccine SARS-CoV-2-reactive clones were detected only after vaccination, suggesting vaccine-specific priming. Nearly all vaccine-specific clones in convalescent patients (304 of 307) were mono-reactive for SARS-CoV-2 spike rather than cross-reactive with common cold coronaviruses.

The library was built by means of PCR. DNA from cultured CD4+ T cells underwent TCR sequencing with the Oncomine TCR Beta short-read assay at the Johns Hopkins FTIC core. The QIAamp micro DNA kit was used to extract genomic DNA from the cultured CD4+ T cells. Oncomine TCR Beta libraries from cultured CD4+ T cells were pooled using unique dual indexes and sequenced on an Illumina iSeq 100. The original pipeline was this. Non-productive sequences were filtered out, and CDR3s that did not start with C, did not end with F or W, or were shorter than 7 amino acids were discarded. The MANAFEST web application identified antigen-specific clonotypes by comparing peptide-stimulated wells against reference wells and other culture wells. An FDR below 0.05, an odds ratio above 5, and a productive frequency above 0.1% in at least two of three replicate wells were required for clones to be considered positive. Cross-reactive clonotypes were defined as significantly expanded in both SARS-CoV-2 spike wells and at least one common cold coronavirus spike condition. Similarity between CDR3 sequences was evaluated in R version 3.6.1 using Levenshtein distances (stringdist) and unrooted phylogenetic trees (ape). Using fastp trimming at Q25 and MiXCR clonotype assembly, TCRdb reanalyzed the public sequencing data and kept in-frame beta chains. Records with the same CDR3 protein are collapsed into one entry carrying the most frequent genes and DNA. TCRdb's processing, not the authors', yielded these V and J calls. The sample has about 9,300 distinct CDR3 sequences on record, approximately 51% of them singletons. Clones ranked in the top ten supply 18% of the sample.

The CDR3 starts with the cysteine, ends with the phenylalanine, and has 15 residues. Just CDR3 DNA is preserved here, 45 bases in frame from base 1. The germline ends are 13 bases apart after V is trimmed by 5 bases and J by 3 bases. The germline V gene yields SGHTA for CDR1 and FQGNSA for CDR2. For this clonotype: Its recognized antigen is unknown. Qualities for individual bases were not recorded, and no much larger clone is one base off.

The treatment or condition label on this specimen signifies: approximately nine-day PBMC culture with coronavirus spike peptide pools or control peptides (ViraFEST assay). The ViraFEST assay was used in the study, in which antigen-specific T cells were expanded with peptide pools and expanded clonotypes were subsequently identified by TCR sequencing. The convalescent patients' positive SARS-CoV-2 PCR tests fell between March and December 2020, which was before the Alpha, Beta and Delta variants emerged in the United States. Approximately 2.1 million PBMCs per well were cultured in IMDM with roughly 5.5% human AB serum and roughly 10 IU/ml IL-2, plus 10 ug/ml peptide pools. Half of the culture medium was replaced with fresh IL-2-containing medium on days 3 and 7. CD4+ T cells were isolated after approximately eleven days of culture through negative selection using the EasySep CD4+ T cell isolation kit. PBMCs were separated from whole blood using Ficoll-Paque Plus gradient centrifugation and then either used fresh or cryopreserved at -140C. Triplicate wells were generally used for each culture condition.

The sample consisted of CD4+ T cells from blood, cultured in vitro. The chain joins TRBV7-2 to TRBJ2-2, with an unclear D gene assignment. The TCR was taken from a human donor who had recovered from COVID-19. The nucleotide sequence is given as TGTGCCAGCAGCAGACCACAGAGTTACACCGGGGAGCTGTTTTTT. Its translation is CASSRPQSYTGELFF.